One sample yielded the 28 T cell receptor beta chains listed below, sequenced in a study of control samples from healthy donors and cancer patients. The table came from immunoSEQ multiplex PCR; TCRdb's copy has only in-frame clones and leaves some out. The sample contains around 250,000 clones, approximately 80% of which appear only once. Material for sequencing was PBMCs. These receptors came from a woman in her sixties with lung cancer.

This clone was observed a handful of times. The V and J genes are TRBV7-8 and TRBJ2-3; no reliable D call. The CDR3 sequence is 15 residues long. The germline V gene encodes CDR1 SGHVS and CDR2 FQNEAQ. The V gene lost 5 bases and the J gene lost 1 base, with 13 bases spanning the gap. The CDR3 region is CASSTPRGGTDTQYF. CDR3 coding DNA: TGTGCCAGCAGCACCCCTAGAGGAGGCACAGATACGCAGTATTTT.

The rearrangement links TRBV6-5 to TRBJ1-2, with D perhaps matching TRBD1 (5 bases). Germline V gene lookup returns CDR1 MNHEY and CDR2 SVGAGI. This CDR3 is built from 13 residues. Trimming shortened V by 4 bases and J by 2 bases, and 8 bases separated the two germline ends. CDR3: CASSSGTNYGYTF. Written as DNA, the CDR3 is TGTGCCAGCAGTTCCGGGACGAACTATGGCTACACCTTC.

The CDR3, as DNA: TGTGCCAGCAGCTTAGGGGACAGGTCCTACAATGAGCAGTTCTTC. It codes for CASSLGDRSYNEQFF. The genes are TRBV7-3 and TRBJ2-1, with 8 bases matching TRBD1. The length of the CDR3 is 15 residues. The V gene's germline CDR1 is SGHTA and CDR2 FQGTGA. Trimming at V came to 2 bases and at J to 1 base, leaving 1 base not matched to a gene. Full variable domain (rest looked up from reference TRBV7-3 and TRBJ2-1): GAGVSQTPSNKVTEKGKYVELRCDPISGHTALYWYRQSLGQGPEFLIYFQGTGAADDSGLPNDRFFAVRPEGSVSTLKIQRTERGDSAVYLCASSLGDRSYNEQFFGPGTRLTVL.

This chain uses TRBV5-4 with TRBJ2-5; no reliable D call. V lost 4 bases and J 5 bases, leaving 15 bases between the germline ends. Germline CDR1 reads SGHNT; CDR2 reads YYREEE (reference sequence). This CDR3 region has 14 residues. The CDR3 reads CASSPELGFETQYF. Written as DNA, the CDR3 is TGTGCCAGCAGCCCGGAACTGGGTTTCGAGACCCAGTACTTC. Using reference TRBV5-4 and TRBJ2-5 for the parts outside the CDR3, the full variable domain is ETGVTQSPTHLIKTRGQQVTLRCSSQSGHNTVSWYQQALGQGPQFIFQYYREEENGRGNFPPRFSGLQFPNYSSELNVNALELDDSALYLCASSPELGFETQYFGPGTRLLVL.

J is TRBJ1-3 and V is TRBV6-5; D is perhaps TRBD1 (5 bases). The germline V and J ends were trimmed by 6 bases and 0 bases, with 9 bases remaining between them. Per germline, CDR1 MNHEY and CDR2 SVGAGI. This CDR3 contains 14 residues. The CDR3 protein is CASRDTYSGNTIYF. The CDR3 DNA reads TGTGCCAGCAGGGACACCTACTCTGGAAACACCATATATTTT.

CDR3 region: CASIGNGKDSYEQYF. The CDR3 nucleotides read TGTGCCAGCATTGGGAACGGGAAGGACTCCTACGAGCAGTACTTC. The V and J genes are TRBV28 and TRBJ2-7; tentative D call: TRBD2 (5 bases). This CDR3 spans 15 amino acids. The germline V gene has CDR1 MDHEN and CDR2 SYDVKM. V lost 7 bases and J 0 bases, leaving 16 bases between the germline ends.

J is TRBJ1-2 and V is TRBV7-2; 8 nucleotides agree with TRBD1. This CDR3 is 16 amino acids long. Germline-derived CDR1 and CDR2 are SGHTA and FQGNSA. Unmatched junction bases numbered 9, after V lost 3 bases and J lost 3 bases. The CDR3 sequence is CASSFSSPTGDYGYTF. The CDR3 DNA is TGTGCCAGCAGCTTCTCCTCCCCGACAGGGGACTATGGCTACACCTTC.

CDR3 DNA sequence: TGTGCCAGCAGCCCCGGGCCCCAAGAGACCCAGTACTTC. This encodes CASSPGPQETQYF. This sequence joins TRBV7-9 and TRBJ2-5; D gene uncertain. Trimming left V 5 bases short and J 1 base short, with 8 bases between. This CDR3 is 13 amino acids long. The germline gives CDR1 SEHNR, CDR2 FQNEAQ (reference sequence).

The gene calls are TRBV2 and TRBJ1-2, with D tentatively TRBD1 (6 bases). The CDR3 loop spans 15 amino acids. V was clipped by 0 bases and J by 6 bases, with 14 bases between them. Per the germline V gene, CDR1 is SNHLY and CDR2 is FYNNEI. The CDR3 loop is CASSEAGGGENGYTF. Here the CDR3 DNA reads TGTGCCAGCAGTGAAGCAGGCGGGGGCGAAAATGGCTACACCTTC. Looking up the rest from reference TRBV2 and TRBJ1-2 gives the full variable domain: EPEVTQTPSHQVTQMGQEVILRCVPISNHLYFYWYRQILGQKVEFLVSFYNNEISEKSEIFDDQFSVERPDGSNFTLKIRSTKLEDSAMYFCASSEAGGGENGYTFGSGTRLTVV.

The chain joins TRBV5-4 to TRBJ2-7, with 7 bases matching TRBD2. Unmatched junction bases numbered 6, after V lost 0 bases and J lost 3 bases. The CDR3 extends over 15 amino acids. CDR1 is SGHNT, CDR2 YYREEE, per germline (reference sequence). The CDR3 sequence is CASSLVGRRGYEQYF. The CDR3, as DNA: TGTGCCAGCAGCTTGGTCGGGAGGCGTGGCTACGAGCAGTACTTC.

The chain links TRBV2 to TRBJ1-1; tentative D call: TRBD1 (5 bases). The CDR3 contains 15 residues. The germline gives CDR1 SNHLY, CDR2 FYNNEI. Trimming pared 3 bases from V and 1 base from J, leaving 12 bases between. The CDR3 protein is CASSDGGGGNTEAFF. CDR3 DNA: TGTGCCAGCAGTGATGGTGGGGGGGGGAACACTGAAGCTTTCTTT. The whole variable domain, remainder taken from reference TRBV2 and TRBJ1-1, is EPEVTQTPSHQVTQMGQEVILRCVPISNHLYFYWYRQILGQKVEFLVSFYNNEISEKSEIFDDQFSVERPDGSNFTLKIRSTKLEDSAMYFCASSDGGGGNTEAFFGQGTRLTVV.

This clone appeared a few times. Other DNA variants within this sample encode the same CDR3. This chain uses TRBV5-1 with TRBJ1-2; TRBD1 matches 7 bases. Germline-derived CDR1 and CDR2 are SGHRS and YFSETQ. Unmatched junction bases numbered 8, after V lost 1 base and J lost 2 bases. CDR3 length: 16 residues. CDR3 DNA: TGCGCCAGCAGCTTGACGGCATCACAGGGGAACTATGGCTACACCTTC. It codes for CASSLTASQGNYGYTF. The full variable domain, in which reference TRBV5-1 and TRBJ1-2 provide the parts outside the CDR3, is KAGVTQTPRYLIKTRGQQVTLSCSPISGHRSVSWYQQTPGQGLQFLFEYFSETQRNKGNFPGRFSGRQFSNSRSEMNVSTLELGDSALYLCASSLTASQGNYGYTFGSGTRLTVV.

This rearrangement joins TRBV11-2 to TRBJ1-1; TRBD1 aligns across 7 bases. V gave up 7 bases and J gave up 1 base; unmatched junction bases: 9. Per germline, CDR1 SGHAT and CDR2 FQNNGV. This CDR3 is 15 amino acids long. The CDR3 is CASTPRTGRNTEAFF. The CDR3 region has the DNA TGTGCCAGCACCCCCCGGACAGGCCGGAACACTGAAGCTTTCTTT.

The V and J genes are TRBV15 and TRBJ1-6; maybe TRBD1 (6 bases). The CDR3 extends over 14 amino acids. V lost 5 bases to trimming and J lost 8 bases, with 13 bases between them. Germline V gene data show CDR1 as LNHNV and CDR2 as YYDKDF (reference sequence). The DNA for the CDR3 is TGTGCCACCAGCCCCCCCCGACAGGATTCACCCCTCCACTTT. Residues: CATSPPRQDSPLHF.

The chain combines TRBV5-1 with TRBJ2-7; D possibly corresponds to TRBD1 (5 bases). V lost 4 bases and J lost 5, with 19 bases in between. There are 15 residues in the CDR3. Germline V gene lookup returns CDR1 SGHRS and CDR2 YFSETQ. The DNA for the CDR3 is TGCGCCAGCAGCACCAATGGACACGTTAGGGACGAGCAGTACTTC. Its translation is CASSTNGHVRDEQYF. Full variable domain (remainder filled in from reference TRBV5-1 and TRBJ2-7): KAGVTQTPRYLIKTRGQQVTLSCSPISGHRSVSWYQQTPGQGLQFLFEYFSETQRNKGNFPGRFSGRQFSNSRSEMNVSTLELGDSALYLCASSTNGHVRDEQYFGPGTRLTVT.

In its sample, this clone was seen a few times. This chain links TRBV28 with TRBJ1-6, with D perhaps TRBD1 (5 bases). The germline V gene encodes CDR1 MDHEN and CDR2 SYDVKM. Trimming took off 6 bases at V and 7 bases at J, with 10 bases between the two ends. This CDR3 has 13 residues. As DNA, the CDR3 is TGTGCCAGCAGCCCAGGGAACAATTCACCCCTCCACTTT. The encoded protein is CASSPGNNSPLHF.

The CDR3 DNA is TGTGCCAGCAGCCAAGATATAGGGAGGGGCGGGGAGCTGTTTTTT. Encoded protein: CASSQDIGRGGELFF. V is TRBV3-1 (or the pseudogene TRBV3-2) and J is TRBJ2-2, with 7 bases matching TRBD2. Germline V gene lookup returns CDR1 LGHDT and CDR2 YNNKEL (reference sequence). Unmatched junction bases numbered 5, after V lost 0 bases and J lost 7 bases. The CDR3 totals 15 residues.

The chain is built from TRBV6-2 or TRBV6-3 and TRBJ2-1; D may correspond to TRBD1 or TRBD2 (6 bases each). Trimming cost V 2 bases and J 0 bases, with 11 bases left between them. The CDR3 spans 16 residues. CDR1 and CDR2 (germline): MNHEY, SVGEGT. The CDR3 coding sequence is TGTGCCAGCAGTTACGGGGGGCACAGCTCCTACAATGAGCAGTTCTTC. Encoded protein: CASSYGGHSSYNEQFF.

The chain recombines TRBV5-4 with TRBJ1-1, with D perhaps matching TRBD1 (5 bases). The CDR3 spans 14 residues. Germline CDR1 SGHNT, CDR2 YYREEE (reference sequence). Trimming took off 4 bases at V and 4 bases at J, with 14 bases between the two ends. CDR3 nucleotides: TGTGCCAGCAGCCCGGGAGGGGTTGGCACTGAAGCTTTCTTT. Its protein product is CASSPGGVGTEAFF.

J is TRBJ2-7 and V is TRBV28, with TRBD2 identical over 9 bases. The CDR3 spans 14 residues. The J segment lost 12 bases and the V segment lost 3 bases, leaving 12 bases of the junction unmatched. Looked up from germline, CDR1 is MDHEN and CDR2 is SYDVKM. This CDR3 is CASSFGAAGGLAYF. The CDR3 DNA reads TGTGCCAGCAGTTTCGGAGCGGCGGGAGGGCTGGCGTACTTC.

The chain recombines TRBV10-1 with TRBJ2-1; 8 positions agree with TRBD2. Germline V CDR1 and CDR2: WNHNN, SYGVQD (reference sequence). J gave up 8 bases and V 6 bases, and 3 bases lay outside the gene matches. The length of the CDR3 is 12 residues. The CDR3 reads CASSGTSYEQFF. The CDR3 DNA reads as TGCGCCAGCAGCGGGACTAGTTATGAGCAGTTCTTC.

This clone was picked up a small number of times. In DNA form, the CDR3 reads TGCGCCAGCAGCTTGGCGCTAGCTCAGACCCCCTACGAGCAGTACTTC. This translates into CASSLALAQTPYEQYF. This rearrangement joins TRBV5-1 to TRBJ2-7; tentative D call: TRBD2 (5 bases). Trimming shortened V by 0 bases and J by 2 bases, and 15 bases separated the two germline ends. The length of the CDR3 is 16 residues. Germline V gene data show CDR1 as SGHRS and CDR2 as YFSETQ.

The chain recombines TRBV10-1 with TRBJ2-3; no firm D call. V was shortened by 4 bases and J by 2 bases, with 7 bases between the two germline ends. The CDR3 contains 13 residues. The germline CDR1 and CDR2 sequences are WNHNN and SYGVQD (reference sequence). The CDR3, as DNA: TGCGCCAGCAGTGCCCTTTCCACAGATACGCAGTATTTT. It yields the protein CASSALSTDTQYF.

This sequence joins TRBV19 and TRBJ2-1; D not resolved. The CDR3 runs to 13 residues. Germline CDR1 and CDR2: LNHDA and SQIVND (reference sequence). The germline V and J ends were trimmed by 3 bases and 7 bases, with 10 bases remaining between them. The CDR3, as DNA: TGTGCCAGTAGTATGGGGTTAGGAAATGAGCAGTTCTTC. Protein sequence: CASSMGLGNEQFF.

The chain combines TRBV19 with TRBJ1-1; D is undetermined. Germline lookup yields CDR1 LNHDA and CDR2 SQIVND (reference sequence). Trimming stripped 9 bases from V and 0 bases from J, with 14 bases between. The CDR3 spans 14 residues. The CDR3 coding sequence is TGTGCCAGCGGTGGGGTTTTCATGAACACTGAAGCTTTCTTT. This sequence encodes CASGGVFMNTEAFF.

The genes are TRBV7-2 and TRBJ1-1, with 7 bases aligning to TRBD1. The V and J ends lost 1 base and 1 base, in that order; junction bases with no gene match: 3. Germline lookup yields CDR1 SGHTA and CDR2 FQGNSA. The length of the CDR3 is 15 residues. CDR3 sequence reads: CASSLGTGANTEAFF. In nucleotides, the CDR3 is TGTGCCAGCAGCTTAGGTACAGGGGCGAACACTGAAGCTTTCTTT.

The rearrangement joins TRBV12-5 to TRBJ1-1; TRBD1 might be the D (5 bases). Trimming cost V 1 base and J 5 bases, with 14 bases left between them. This CDR3 has 15 residues. CDR1 and CDR2 from the germline V gene are LGHNT and FRNRAP. The DNA for the CDR3 is TGTGCTAGTGGTTTGGCTCAGGGTGATGGGACTGAAGCTTTCTTT. Protein: CASGLAQGDGTEAFF. The entire variable domain, with the rest obtained from reference TRBV12-5 and TRBJ1-1, is as follows: DARVTQTPRHKVTEMGQEVTMRCQPILGHNTVFWYRQTMMQGLELLAYFRNRAPLDDSGMPKDRFSAEMPDATLATLKIQPSEPRDSAVYFCASGLAQGDGTEAFFGQGTRLTVV.

The CDR3 bases are TGTGCCTGGGTCCTCCCTCGTCGGGAGTATAATGAAAAACTGTTTTTT. It translates to CAWVLPRREYNEKLFF. V is TRBV30 and J is TRBJ1-4; D is undetermined. V shed 5 bases and J shed 4 bases, with 20 bases lying between them. Germline V gives CDR1 GTSNPN, CDR2 SVGIG (reference sequence). This CDR3 has 16 residues.